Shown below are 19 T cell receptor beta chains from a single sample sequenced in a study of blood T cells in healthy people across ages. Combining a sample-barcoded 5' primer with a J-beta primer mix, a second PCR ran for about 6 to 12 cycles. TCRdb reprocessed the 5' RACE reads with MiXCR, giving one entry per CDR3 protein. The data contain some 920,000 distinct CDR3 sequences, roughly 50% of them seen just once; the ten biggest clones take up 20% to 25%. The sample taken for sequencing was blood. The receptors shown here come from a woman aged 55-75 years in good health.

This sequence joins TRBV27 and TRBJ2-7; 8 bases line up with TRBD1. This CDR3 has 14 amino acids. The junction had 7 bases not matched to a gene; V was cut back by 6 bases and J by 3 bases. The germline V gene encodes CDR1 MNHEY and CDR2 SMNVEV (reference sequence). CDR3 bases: TGTGCCAGCAGGGGTTCAGGACAGGGCTACGAGCAGTACTTC. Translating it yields CASRGSGQGYEQYF.

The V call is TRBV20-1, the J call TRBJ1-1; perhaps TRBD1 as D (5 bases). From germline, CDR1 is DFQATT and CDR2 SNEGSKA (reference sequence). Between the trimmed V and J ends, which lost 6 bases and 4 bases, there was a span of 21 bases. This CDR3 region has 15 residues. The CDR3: CSARFQLRGFTEAFF. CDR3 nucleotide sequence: TGCAGTGCCCGGTTCCAACTTAGGGGTTTCACTGAAGCTTTCTTT.

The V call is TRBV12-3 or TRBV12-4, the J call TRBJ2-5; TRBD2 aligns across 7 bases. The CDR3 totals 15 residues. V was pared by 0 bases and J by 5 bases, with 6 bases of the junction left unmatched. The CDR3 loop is CASSLATSTLETQYF. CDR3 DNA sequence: TGTGCCAGCAGTTTAGCGACTAGCACTTTGGAGACCCAGTACTTC.

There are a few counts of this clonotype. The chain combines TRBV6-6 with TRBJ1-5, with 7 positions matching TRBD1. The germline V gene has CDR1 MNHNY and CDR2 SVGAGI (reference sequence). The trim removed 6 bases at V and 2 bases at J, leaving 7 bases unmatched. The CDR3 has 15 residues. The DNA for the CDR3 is TGTGCCAGCAGACCCGGACAGGCGGGCAATCAGCCCCAGCATTTT. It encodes CASRPGQAGNQPQHF.

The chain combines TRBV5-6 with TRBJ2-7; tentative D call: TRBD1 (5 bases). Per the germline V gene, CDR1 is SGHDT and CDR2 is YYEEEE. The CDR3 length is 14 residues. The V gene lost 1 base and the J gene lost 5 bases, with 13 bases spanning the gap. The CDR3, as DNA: TGTGCCAGCAGCTTGTATATCAAGGGGAACGAGCAGTACTTC. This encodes CASSLYIKGNEQYF.

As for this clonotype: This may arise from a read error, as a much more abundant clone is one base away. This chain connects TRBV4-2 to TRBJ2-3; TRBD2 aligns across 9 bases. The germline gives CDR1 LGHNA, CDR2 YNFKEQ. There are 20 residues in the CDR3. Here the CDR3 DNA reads TGTGCCAGCGGCCACGATAAGCGGGAGGTTCCCCGCTCTGCCAGAGATACGCAGTATTTT. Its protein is CASGHDKREVPRSARDTQYF.

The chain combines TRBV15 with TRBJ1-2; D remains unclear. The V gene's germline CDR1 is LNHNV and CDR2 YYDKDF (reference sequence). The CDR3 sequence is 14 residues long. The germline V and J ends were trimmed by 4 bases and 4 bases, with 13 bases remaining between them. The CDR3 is CATSMRAAGYGYTF. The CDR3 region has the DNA TGTGCCACCAGCATGAGGGCCGCGGGCTATGGCTACACCTTC.

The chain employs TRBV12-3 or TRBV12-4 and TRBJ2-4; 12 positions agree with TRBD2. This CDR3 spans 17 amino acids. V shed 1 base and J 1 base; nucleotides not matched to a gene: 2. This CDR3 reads CASSLGGTSGAKNIQYF. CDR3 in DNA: TGTGCCAGCAGTTTAGGGGGGACTAGCGGGGCCAAAAACATTCAGTACTTC.

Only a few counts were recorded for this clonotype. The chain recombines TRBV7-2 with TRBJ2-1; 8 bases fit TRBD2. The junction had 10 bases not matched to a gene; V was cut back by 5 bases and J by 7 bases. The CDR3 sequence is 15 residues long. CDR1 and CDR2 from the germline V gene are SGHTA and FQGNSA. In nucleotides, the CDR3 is TGTGCCAGCAGCCAAACTAGCGGAAGTAGAAATGAGCAGTTCTTC. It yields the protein CASSQTSGSRNEQFF.

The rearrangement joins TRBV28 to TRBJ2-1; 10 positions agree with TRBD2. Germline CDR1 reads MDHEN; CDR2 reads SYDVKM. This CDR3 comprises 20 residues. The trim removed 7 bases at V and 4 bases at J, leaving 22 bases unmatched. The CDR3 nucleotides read TGTGCCAGCACCCCCATAGACAGGGACCCCACTAGCGGGATGTACAATGAGCAGTTCTTC. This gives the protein CASTPIDRDPTSGMYNEQFF.

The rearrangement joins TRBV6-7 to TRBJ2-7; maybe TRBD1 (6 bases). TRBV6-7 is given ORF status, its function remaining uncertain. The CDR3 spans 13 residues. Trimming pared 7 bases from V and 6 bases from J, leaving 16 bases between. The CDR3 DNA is TGTGCCAGCATCGGGCAGGGGTTCTCCGAGCAGTACTTC. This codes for CASIGQGFSEQYF.

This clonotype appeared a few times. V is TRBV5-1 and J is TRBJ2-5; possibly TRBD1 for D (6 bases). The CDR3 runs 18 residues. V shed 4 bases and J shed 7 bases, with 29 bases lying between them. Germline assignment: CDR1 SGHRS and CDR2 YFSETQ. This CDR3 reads CASSLAGTSASQSATQYF. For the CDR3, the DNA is TGCGCCAGCAGCCTGGCCGGGACAAGTGCCTCCCAGAGTGCGACCCAGTACTTC.

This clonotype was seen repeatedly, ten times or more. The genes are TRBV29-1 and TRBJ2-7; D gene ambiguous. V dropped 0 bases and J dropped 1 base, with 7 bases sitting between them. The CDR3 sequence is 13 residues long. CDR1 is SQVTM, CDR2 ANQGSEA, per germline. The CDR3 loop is CSVEDPWSYEQYF. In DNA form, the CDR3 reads TGCAGCGTTGAAGATCCCTGGTCCTACGAGCAGTACTTC.

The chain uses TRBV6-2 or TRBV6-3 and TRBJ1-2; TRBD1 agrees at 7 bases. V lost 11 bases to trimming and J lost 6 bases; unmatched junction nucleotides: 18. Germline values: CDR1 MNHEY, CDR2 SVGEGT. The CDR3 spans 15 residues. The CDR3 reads CAGIQKGGISNGYTF. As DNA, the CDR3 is TGTGCCGGCATCCAAAAAGGGGGCATCTCAAATGGCTACACCTTC.

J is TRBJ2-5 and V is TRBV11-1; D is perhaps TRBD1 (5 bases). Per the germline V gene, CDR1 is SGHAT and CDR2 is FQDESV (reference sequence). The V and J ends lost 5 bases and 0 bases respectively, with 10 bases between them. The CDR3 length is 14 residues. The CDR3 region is CASSQDTYQETQYF. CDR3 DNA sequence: TGTGCCAGCAGCCAGGACACGTACCAAGAGACCCAGTACTTC.

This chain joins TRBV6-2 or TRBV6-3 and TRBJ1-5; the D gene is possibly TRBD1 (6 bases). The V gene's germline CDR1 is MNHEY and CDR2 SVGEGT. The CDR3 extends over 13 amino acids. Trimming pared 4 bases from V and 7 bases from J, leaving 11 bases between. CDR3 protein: CASSLQGPQPQHF. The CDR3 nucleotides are TGTGCCAGCAGTTTACAGGGACCCCAGCCCCAGCATTTT.

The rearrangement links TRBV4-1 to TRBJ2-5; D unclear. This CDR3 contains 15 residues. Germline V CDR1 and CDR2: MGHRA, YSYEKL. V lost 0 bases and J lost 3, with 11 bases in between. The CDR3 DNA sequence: TGCGCCAGCAGCCAAGAGATCGCTACTAAAGAGACCCAGTACTTC. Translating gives CASSQEIATKETQYF.

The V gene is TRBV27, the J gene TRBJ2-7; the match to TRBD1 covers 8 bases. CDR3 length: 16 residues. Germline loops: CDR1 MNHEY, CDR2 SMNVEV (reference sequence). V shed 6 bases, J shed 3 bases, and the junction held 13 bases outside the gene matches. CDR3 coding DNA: TGTGCCAGCAGGCCCACCCCGGGACAGGTGATCTACGAGCAGTACTTC. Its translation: CASRPTPGQVIYEQYF.

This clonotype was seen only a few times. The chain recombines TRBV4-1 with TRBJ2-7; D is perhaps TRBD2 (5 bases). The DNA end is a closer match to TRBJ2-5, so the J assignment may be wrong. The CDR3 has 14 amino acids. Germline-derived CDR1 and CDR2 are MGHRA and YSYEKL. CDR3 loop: CASSPPRGEETQYF. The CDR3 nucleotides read TGCGCCAGCAGCCCACCACGGGGTGAAGAGACCCAGTACTTC.